Below are 15 T cell receptor beta chains sequenced from a single sample in a study of tumor-infiltrating lymphocytes in primary liver carcinoma (TCRdb year 2017). This sample was sequenced with an Illumina HiSeq 2500. Using a constant-region primer and ProtoScript II reverse transcriptase, TCRbeta-specific cDNA was reverse-transcribed from around 520 ng total RNA. TCRbeta libraries were built with three nested multiplex PCR rounds, a slightly modified ARM-PCR procedure. Multiplex TRBV1-TRBV30 forward primers and a Cbeta reverse primer were used in the first two PCR rounds, each of which was run for 10 to 11 cycles. Through fastp at Q25 and MiXCR, TCRdb rebuilt clones from the public reads, retaining in-frame beta chains. Identical CDR3 proteins give one entry, which carries the most common genes and DNA. The sample profile shows some 190,000 distinct CDR3 sequences; about 55% of them were found once. Around 74% of the sample belongs to the ten largest clones.

TRIzol reagent was used to extract blood RNA from unsorted whole blood, while the DNeasy Blood & Tissue kit provided the germline DNA. The sequenced sample was peripheral blood. These receptors were collected from a man in his forties with primary liver carcinoma and hepatitis B virus infection.

Comments on this clonotype: This sequence may be a read error, since a much larger clone differs from it by one base. Given the absence of the conserved phenylalanine or tryptophan at the CDR3 end, a read error is likely. J is TRBJ2-1 and V is TRBV4-2; D is perhaps TRBD1 or TRBD2 (5 bases each). The CDR3 consists of 13 residues. V was pared by 0 bases and J by 11 bases, with 11 bases between. The germline V gene encodes CDR1 LGHNA and CDR2 YNFKEQ. The CDR3 DNA reads TGTGCCAGCAGCCAAGAAGAATCGGGGCAGCAGTTCTCC. Translation gives CASSQEESGQQFS.

The chain employs TRBV2 and TRBJ2-7; D is uncertain. From germline, CDR1 is SNHLY and CDR2 FYNNEI. The CDR3 loop spans 15 amino acids. The V and J ends lost 1 base and 3 bases respectively, with 13 bases between them. The CDR3 coding sequence is TGTGCCAGCAGTGAAGTGCTTGGCGGATACTACGAGCAGTACTTC. Encoded protein: CASSEVLGGYYEQYF.

The chain recombines TRBV6-5 with TRBJ2-1, with D possibly TRBD2 on 5 matching bases. Trimming removed 6 bases from V and 0 bases from J, with 12 bases in between. The CDR3 loop spans 15 amino acids. Germline assignment: CDR1 MNHEY and CDR2 SVGAGI. The CDR3 loop is CASSQTNLSYNEQFF. The CDR3, as DNA: TGTGCCAGCAGCCAGACTAACCTCTCCTACAATGAGCAGTTCTTC.

This clonotype has just a few counts. The chain has TRBV10-2 and TRBJ1-2, with D possibly TRBD1 on 5 matching bases. Germline V gene sequence: CDR1 WSHSY, CDR2 SAAADI. This CDR3 has 14 amino acids. V was cut by 7 bases and J by 2 bases, with 14 bases left in between. The CDR3 reads CASTRGGTNYGYTF. Written as DNA, the CDR3 is TGCGCCAGCACCCGGGGGGGGACCAACTATGGCTACACCTTC.

Concerning this clonotype itself: A read error may produce the germline difference seen at one junction end. The CDR3 reads CASSLEGNIASPFHF. In DNA, the CDR3 is TGTGCCAGCAGCTTGGAGGGGAATATTGCTTCACCCTTCCACTTT. This chain uses TRBV6-5 with TRBJ1-6, with D possibly matching TRBD1 (5 bases). The CDR3 sequence is 15 residues long. Germline CDR1 and CDR2: MNHEY and SVGAGI.

This clonotype has at least ten counts. V and J are TRBV11-2 and TRBJ1-5; D is undetermined. The CDR3 consists of 13 residues. With 0 bases removed from V and 10 bases from J, the gap between germline ends came to 10 bases. Germline V lookup: CDR1 SGHAT, CDR2 FQNNGV. CDR3 sequence (DNA): TGTGCCAGCAGCTTAGATCTTGAGGGACCCCAGCATTTT. Translating gives CASSLDLEGPQHF.

This clonotype was seen more than once but under ten times. This may stem from a read error, because a much larger clone lies one nucleotide away. The gene calls are TRBV12-3 or TRBV12-4 and TRBJ1-2; no definite D call. This CDR3 has 13 residues. The CDR3, as DNA: TGTGCCAGCAGCCGAAGGGTTAACTATGACTACACCTTC. This sequence encodes CASSRRVNYDYTF.

Note on this clonotype: The junction differs from germline at one of its ends, possibly a read error. This sequence joins TRBV6-6 and TRBJ2-7; 7 bases match TRBD2. The CDR3 loop spans 13 amino acids. CDR1 is MNHNY, CDR2 SVGAGI, per germline (reference sequence). CDR3 in amino acids: CASSYSGGSEHYF. The CDR3 nucleotides read TGTGCCAGCAGTTACTCGGGGGGGTCCGAGCACTACTTC.

The V and J genes are TRBV21-1 and TRBJ1-4; the D call of TRBD1 is as the table states it, not checked on the DNA. TRBV21-1 is given as a pseudogene. CDR3 length: 15 amino acids. In DNA, the CDR3 is TGTGCCAGCAGCAAAGTGGGCAGGGTCAGTGAAAAACTGTTTTTT. This encodes CASSKVGRVSEKLFF.

In the case of this clonotype: The junction differs from germline at one of its ends, possibly a read error. J is TRBJ1-1 and V is TRBV5-1; D is unclear. CDR1 and CDR2 (germline): SGHRS, YFSETQ. The CDR3 is 13 residues long. The CDR3 DNA follows: TGCGACAGCAGCCCACTGGGGTGCACTGAAGCTTTCTTT. As protein: CDSSPLGCTEAFF.

This clonotype was observed a single time. The chain is built from TRBV14 and TRBJ2-3; D uncertain. The J call may be faulty, since TRBJ1-5 better matches the DNA end. This CDR3 contains 14 residues. In germline, CDR1 is SGHDN, CDR2 FVKESK. In DNA, the CDR3 is TGTGCCAGCAGCCAAAATTGGAGCACAGATACGCAGCATTTT. Translating gives CASSQNWSTDTQHF.

Worth noting for this clonotype: The CDR3 ends on some other residue instead of the conserved phenylalanine or tryptophan, so this is likely a read error. The CDR3 protein is CASSISWRDNEQFL. CDR3 nucleotides: TGTGCCAGTAGTATAAGTTGGAGGGACAATGAGCAGTTCCTC. V gene TRBV19 combines with J gene TRBJ2-1; perhaps TRBD2 as D (6 bases). The CDR3 is 14 residues long. V dropped 2 bases and J dropped 5 bases, with 10 bases sitting between them. Germline V gives CDR1 LNHDA, CDR2 SQIVND (reference sequence).

There are a few counts of this clonotype. The J gene is TRBJ2-7, the V gene TRBV12-3 or TRBV12-4; D possibly corresponds to TRBD2 (6 bases). V lost 1 base to trimming and J lost 3 bases, with 10 bases between them. This CDR3 comprises 14 residues. The CDR3 reads CASSLGGGIYEQYF. CDR3 DNA sequence: TGTGCCAGCAGTTTAGGGGGAGGTATCTACGAGCAGTACTTC.

The genes are TRBV12-3 or TRBV12-4 and TRBJ1-1; 8 bases are shared with TRBD1. This CDR3 comprises 14 residues. With 6 bases clipped from V and 5 bases from J, the junction kept 8 bases outside the gene matches. The CDR3 nucleotides are TGTGCCAGCAGATACGGACAGGGAAGGACTGAAGCTTTCTTT. This encodes CASRYGQGRTEAFF.

The chain links TRBV7-9 to TRBJ1-1, with TRBD1 identical over 7 bases. Germline-derived CDR1 and CDR2 are SEHNR and FQNEAQ (reference sequence). V was clipped by 5 bases and J by 2 bases; unmatched bases: 8. The CDR3 runs 15 residues. CDR3 loop: CASSRGRDSNTEAFF. CDR3 sequence (DNA): TGTGCCAGCAGCCGGGGCCGGGACAGCAACACTGAAGCTTTCTTT. The whole variable domain, filled in from reference TRBV7-9 and TRBJ1-1, reads DTGVSQNPRHKITKRGQNVTFRCDPISEHNRLYWYRQTLGQGPEFLTYFQNEAQLEKSRLLSDRFSAERPKGSFSTLEIQRTEQGDSAMYLCASSRGRDSNTEAFFGQGTRLTVV.